The present entry profiles one T cell receptor beta chain with its context. Its antigen remains unidentified. Sequencing used immunoSEQ multiplex PCR; TCRdb keeps in-frame clones, though not all of them. Here the sample spans 5,500 or so clones, about three quarters being singletons. The sample is drawn from a study of chemoradiotherapy in HPV16-positive cancers. The study, taken as a whole, reports: For HPV16-positive patients, expanding HPV-responsive T cells associated with longer recurrence-free survival.

V shed 2 bases and J shed 3 bases, with 8 bases lying between them. This CDR3 region has 13 residues. CDR1 is MDHEN and CDR2 is SYDVKM in the germline V gene. The receptor comes from a human donor with HPV-associated anogenital cancer. The sample was taken from a patient who underwent chemoradiotherapy. This sequence joins TRBV28 and TRBJ2-7; D is ambiguous. CDR3 bases: TGTGCCAGCAGTTTAGGGAATGTCTACGAGCAGTACTTC. It yields the protein CASSLGNVYEQYF.